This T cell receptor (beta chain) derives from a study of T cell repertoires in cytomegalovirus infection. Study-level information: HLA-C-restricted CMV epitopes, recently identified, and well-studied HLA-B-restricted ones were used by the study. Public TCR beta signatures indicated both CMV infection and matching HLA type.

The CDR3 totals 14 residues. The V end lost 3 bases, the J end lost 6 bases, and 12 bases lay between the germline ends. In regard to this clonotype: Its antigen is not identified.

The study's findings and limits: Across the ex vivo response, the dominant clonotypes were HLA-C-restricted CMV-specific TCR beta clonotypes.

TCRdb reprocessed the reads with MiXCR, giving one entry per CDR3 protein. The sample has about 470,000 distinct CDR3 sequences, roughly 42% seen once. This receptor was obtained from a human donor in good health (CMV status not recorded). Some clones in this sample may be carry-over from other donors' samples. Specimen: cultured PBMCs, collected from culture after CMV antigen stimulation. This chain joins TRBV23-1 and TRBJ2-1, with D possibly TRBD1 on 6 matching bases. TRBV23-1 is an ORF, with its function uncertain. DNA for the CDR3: TGCGCCAGCAGTCATGCCCGGGACATCAATGAGCAGTTCTTC. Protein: CASSHARDINEQFF.